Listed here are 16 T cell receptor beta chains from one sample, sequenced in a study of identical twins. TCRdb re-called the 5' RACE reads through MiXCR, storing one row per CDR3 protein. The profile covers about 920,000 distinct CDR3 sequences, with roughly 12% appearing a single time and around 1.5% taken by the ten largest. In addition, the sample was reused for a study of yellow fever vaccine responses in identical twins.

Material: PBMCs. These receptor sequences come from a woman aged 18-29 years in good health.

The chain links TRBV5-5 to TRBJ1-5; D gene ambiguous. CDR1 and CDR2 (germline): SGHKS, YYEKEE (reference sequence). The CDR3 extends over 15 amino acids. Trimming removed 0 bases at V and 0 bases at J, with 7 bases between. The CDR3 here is CASSLAAYSNQPQHF. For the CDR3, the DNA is TGTGCCAGCAGCTTGGCAGCATATAGCAATCAGCCCCAGCATTTT.

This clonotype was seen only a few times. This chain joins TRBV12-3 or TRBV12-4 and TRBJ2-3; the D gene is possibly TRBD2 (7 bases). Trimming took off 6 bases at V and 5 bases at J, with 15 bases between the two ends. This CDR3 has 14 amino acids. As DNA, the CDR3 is TGTGCCAGCAGACCGGGGGGCTCCGGAGATACGCAGTATTTT. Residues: CASRPGGSGDTQYF.

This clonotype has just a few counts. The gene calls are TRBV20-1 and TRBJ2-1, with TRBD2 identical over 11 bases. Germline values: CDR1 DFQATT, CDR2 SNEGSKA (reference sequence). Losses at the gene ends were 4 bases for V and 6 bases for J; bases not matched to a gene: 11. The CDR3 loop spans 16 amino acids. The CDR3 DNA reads TGCAGTGCTACCCGTGGATCCCTAGCGGGAGGCAATGAGCAGTTCTTC. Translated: CSATRGSLAGGNEQFF.

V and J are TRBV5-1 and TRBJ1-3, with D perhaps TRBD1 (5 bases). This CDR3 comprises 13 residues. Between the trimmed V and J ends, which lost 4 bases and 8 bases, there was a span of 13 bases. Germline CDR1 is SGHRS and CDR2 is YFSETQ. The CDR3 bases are TGCGCCAGCAGCCTGGGGCTCGCGGACACCATATATTTT. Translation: CASSLGLADTIYF.

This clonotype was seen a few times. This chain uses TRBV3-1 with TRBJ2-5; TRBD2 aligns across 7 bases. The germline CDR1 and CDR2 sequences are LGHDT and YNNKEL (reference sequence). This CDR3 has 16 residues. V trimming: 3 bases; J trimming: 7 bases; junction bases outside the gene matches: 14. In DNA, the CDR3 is TGTGCCAGCAGCCAGGGGTCTTATAGCGGGTTAGCGACCCAGTACTTC. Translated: CASSQGSYSGLATQYF.

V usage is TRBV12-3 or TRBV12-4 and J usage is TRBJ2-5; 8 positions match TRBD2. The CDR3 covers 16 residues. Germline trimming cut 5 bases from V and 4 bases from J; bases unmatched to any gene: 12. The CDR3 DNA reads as TGTGCCAGCAGTCAGGGGAGCCGGGGGGGCCTAGAGACCCAGTACTTC. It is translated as CASSQGSRGGLETQYF.

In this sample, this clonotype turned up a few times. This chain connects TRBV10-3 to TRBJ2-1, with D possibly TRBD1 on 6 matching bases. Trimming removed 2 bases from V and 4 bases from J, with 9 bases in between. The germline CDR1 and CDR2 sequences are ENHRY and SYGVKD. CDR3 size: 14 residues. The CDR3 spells CAISERTEYNEQFF. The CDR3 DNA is TGTGCCATCAGTGAGAGGACAGAGTACAATGAGCAGTTCTTC.

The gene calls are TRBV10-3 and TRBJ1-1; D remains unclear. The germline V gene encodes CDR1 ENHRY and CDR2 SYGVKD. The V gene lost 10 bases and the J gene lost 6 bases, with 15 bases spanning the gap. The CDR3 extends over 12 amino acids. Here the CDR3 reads CATTGNNAEAFF. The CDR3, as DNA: TGTGCCACCACGGGTAATAACGCTGAAGCTTTCTTT.

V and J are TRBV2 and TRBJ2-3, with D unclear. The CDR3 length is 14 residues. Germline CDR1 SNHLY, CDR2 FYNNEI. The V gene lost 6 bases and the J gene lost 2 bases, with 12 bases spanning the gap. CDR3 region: CASRPGFYTDTQYF. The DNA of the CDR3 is TGTGCCAGCAGGCCCGGGTTCTACACAGATACGCAGTATTTT. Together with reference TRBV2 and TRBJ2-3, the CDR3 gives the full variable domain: EPEVTQTPSHQVTQMGQEVILRCVPISNHLYFYWYRQILGQKVEFLVSFYNNEISEKSEIFDDQFSVERPDGSNFTLKIRSTKLEDSAMYFCASRPGFYTDTQYFGPGTRLTVL.

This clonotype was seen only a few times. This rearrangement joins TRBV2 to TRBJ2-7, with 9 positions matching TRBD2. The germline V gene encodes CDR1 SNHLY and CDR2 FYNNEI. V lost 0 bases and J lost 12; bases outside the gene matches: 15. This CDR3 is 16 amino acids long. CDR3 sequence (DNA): TGTGCCAGCAGTGAAGCAGCAAGCGGGGGGTTTCTGGGTCGGTACGTC. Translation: CASSEAASGGFLGRYV.

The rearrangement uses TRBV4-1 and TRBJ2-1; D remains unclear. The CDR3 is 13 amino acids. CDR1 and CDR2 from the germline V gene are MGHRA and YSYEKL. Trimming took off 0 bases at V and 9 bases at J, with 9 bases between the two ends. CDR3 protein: CASSQDHMAEQFF. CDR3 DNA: TGCGCCAGCAGCCAAGATCATATGGCTGAGCAGTTCTTC.

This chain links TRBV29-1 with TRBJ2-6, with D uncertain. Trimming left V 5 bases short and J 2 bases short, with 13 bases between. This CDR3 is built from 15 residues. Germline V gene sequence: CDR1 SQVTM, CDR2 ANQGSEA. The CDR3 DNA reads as TGCAGCGTTCGAGGTGGAGACCCTGGGGCCAACGTCCTGACTTTC. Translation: CSVRGGDPGANVLTF. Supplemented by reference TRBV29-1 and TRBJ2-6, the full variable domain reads SAVISQKPSRDICQRGTSLTIQCQVDSQVTMMFWYRQQPGQSLTLIATANQGSEATYESGFVIDKFPISRPNLTFSTLTVSNMSPEDSSIYLCSVRGGDPGANVLTFGAGSRLTVL.

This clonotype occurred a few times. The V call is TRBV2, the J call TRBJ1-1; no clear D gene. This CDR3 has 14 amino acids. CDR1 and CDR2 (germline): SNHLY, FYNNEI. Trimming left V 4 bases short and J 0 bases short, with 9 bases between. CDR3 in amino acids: CASSVNVLNTEAFF. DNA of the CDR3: TGTGCCAGCAGTGTGAACGTTCTGAACACTGAAGCTTTCTTT.

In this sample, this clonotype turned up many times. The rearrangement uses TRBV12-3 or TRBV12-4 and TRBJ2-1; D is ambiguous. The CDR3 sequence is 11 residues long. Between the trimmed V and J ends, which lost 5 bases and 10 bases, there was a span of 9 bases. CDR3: CASSPLGEQFF. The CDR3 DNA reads TGTGCCAGCAGTCCTCTGGGGGAGCAGTTCTTC.

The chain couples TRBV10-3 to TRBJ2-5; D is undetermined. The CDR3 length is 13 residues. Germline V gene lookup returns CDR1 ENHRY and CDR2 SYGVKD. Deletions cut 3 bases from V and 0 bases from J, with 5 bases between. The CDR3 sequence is CAISEAYQETQYF. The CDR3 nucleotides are TGTGCCATCAGTGAAGCGTACCAAGAGACCCAGTACTTC.

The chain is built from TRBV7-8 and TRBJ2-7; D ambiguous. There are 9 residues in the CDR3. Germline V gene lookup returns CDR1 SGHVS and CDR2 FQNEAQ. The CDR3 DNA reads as TGTGCCAGCATGTGGGGTTCTTTCGTC. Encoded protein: CASMWGSFV.